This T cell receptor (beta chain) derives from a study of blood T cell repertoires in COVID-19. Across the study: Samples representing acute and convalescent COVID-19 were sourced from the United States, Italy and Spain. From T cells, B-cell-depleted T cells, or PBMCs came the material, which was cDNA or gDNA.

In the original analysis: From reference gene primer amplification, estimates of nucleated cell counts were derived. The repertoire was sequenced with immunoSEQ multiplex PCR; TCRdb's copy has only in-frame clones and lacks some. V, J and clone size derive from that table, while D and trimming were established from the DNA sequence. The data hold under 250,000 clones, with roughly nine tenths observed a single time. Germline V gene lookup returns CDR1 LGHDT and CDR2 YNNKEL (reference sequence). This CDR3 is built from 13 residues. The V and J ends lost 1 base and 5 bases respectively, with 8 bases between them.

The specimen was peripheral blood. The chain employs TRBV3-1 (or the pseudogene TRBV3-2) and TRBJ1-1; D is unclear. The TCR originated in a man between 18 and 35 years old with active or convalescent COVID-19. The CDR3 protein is CASSQGGETEAFF. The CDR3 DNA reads TGTGCCAGCAGCCAAGGCGGGGAGACTGAAGCTTTCTTT.